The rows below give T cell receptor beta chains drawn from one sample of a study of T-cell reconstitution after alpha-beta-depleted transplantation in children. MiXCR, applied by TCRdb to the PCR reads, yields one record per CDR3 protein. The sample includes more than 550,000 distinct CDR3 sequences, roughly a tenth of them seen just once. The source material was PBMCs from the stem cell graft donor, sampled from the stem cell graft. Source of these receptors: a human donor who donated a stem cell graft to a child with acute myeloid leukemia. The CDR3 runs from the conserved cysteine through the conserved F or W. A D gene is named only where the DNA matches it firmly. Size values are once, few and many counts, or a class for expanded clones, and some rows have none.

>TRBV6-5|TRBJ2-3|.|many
TGTGCCAGCAGTTACTCAATGTACGGGGCTAGCGTTCGGACAGATACGCAGTATTTT
CASSYSMYGASVRTDTQYF
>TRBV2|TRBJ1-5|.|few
TGTGCCAGCAGTGAGTTGGGTCCGACCCCTCAGCCCCAGCATTTT
CASSELGPTPQPQHF
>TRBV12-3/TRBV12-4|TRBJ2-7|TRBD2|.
TGTGCCAGCAGTCTTCCCAGACTAGCGGGAGGATCCTACGAGCAGTACTTC
CASSLPRLAGGSYEQYF
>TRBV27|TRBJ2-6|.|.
TGTGCCAGCAGTTTAGAACCGTCAGGATCCGGGGCCAACGTCCTGACTTTC
CASSLEPSGSGANVLTF
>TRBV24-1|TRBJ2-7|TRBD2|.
TGTGCCACCAGTGATTCAGCGGGAGGGCCCTACGAGCAGTACTTC
CATSDSAGGPYEQYF
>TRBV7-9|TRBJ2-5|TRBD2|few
TGTGCCAGCAGCTCCATACGGGCGGGAGGAGAGACCCAGTACTTC
CASSSIRAGGETQYF
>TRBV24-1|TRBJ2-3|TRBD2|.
TGTGCCACCAGTGATTCTGGACTAGCGGGAGGAACAGATACGCAGTATTTT
CATSDSGLAGGTDTQYF
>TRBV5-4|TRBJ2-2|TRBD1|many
TGTGCCAGCAGCTTGGGGCACAGGGGAACCGGGACCGGGGAGCTGTTTTTT
CASSLGHRGTGTGELFF
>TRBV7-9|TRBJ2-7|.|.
TGTGCCAGCAGCCCAGGGGAGTACTTC
CASSPGEYF
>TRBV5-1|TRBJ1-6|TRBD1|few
TGCGCCAGCAGCTTGGAAGGGGGCGTGGGGTCACCCCTCCACTTT
CASSLEGGVGSPLHF
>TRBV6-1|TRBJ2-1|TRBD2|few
TGTGCCAGCAGTCCCGCAGCGGGGTACAATGAGCAGTTCTTC
CASSPAAGYNEQFF
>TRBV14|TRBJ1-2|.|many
TGTGCCAGCAGCCGACCAGGGCTCCTCTACACCTTC
CASSRPGLLYTF
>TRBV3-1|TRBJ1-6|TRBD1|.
TGTGCCAGCAGAGGGACAGAATATAATTCACCCCTCCACTTT
CASRGTEYNSPLHF
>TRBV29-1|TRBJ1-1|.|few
TGCAGCGCCGATGTCTCTCGGGGCACTGAAGCTTTCTTT
CSADVSRGTEAFF
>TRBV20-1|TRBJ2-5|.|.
TGCAGTGCTAAGGACACCTACCAAGAGACCCAGTACTTC
CSAKDTYQETQYF
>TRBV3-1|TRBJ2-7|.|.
TGTGCCAGCAGCCCACTGGCCACGGGGTACGAGCAGTACTTC
CASSPLATGYEQYF
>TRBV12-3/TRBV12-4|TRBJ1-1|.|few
TGTGCCAGCAGTTTTCGACAGGCGGGGAACACTGAAGCTTTCTTT
CASSFRQAGNTEAFF
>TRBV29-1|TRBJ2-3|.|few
TGCAGCGCCGCCGGGACGAAGGAAAGCACAGATACGCAGTATTTT
CSAAGTKESTDTQYF
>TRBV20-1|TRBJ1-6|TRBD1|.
TGCAGTGCTACCAAGGGCGGACAGGGGCATAATTCACCCCTCCACTTT
CSATKGGQGHNSPLHF
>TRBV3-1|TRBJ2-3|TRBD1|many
TGTGCCAGCAGCCGCGGACAGGTTATCACAGATACGCAGTATTTT
CASSRGQVITDTQYF
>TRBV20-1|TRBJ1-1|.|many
TGCAGTGCTAGTCGGGGCCTGAACACTGAAGCTTTCTTT
CSASRGLNTEAFF
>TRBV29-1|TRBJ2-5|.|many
TGCAGCGTCCTCCCTGCAGGGCCTCAGAAGACCCAGTACTTC
CSVLPAGPQKTQYF
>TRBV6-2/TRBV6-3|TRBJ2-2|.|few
TGTGCCAGCAGTCGGGCGGGGGCCAACGGGGAGCTGTTTTTT
CASSRAGANGELFF
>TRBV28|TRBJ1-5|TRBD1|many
TGTGCCAGCAGATCCTTTGCACAGGGGAACAATCAGCCCCAGCATTTT
CASRSFAQGNNQPQHF
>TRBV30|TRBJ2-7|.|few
TGTGCCTGGAGTGTAGGTTTGGAGGACCACGAGCAGTACTTC
CAWSVGLEDHEQYF
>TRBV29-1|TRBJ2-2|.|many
TGCAGCGTTAAAGGATACACAGACACCGGGGAGCTGTTTTTT
CSVKGYTDTGELFF
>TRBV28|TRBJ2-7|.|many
TGTGCCAGCAGACCTCAGGTGCAGGGCTACGAGCAGTACTTC
CASRPQVQGYEQYF
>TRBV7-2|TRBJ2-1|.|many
TGTGCCAGCAGCTTATTGGGCAGGGGTAACGAGCAGTTCTTC
CASSLLGRGNEQFF
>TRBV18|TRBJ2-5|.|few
TGTGCCAGCTCACCACAGGTGTCATGGCAGGGAGAGACCCAGTACTTC
CASSPQVSWQGETQYF
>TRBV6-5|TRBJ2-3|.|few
TGTGCCAGCAGCTTAAGTCCTTACACAGATACGCAGTATTTT
CASSLSPYTDTQYF
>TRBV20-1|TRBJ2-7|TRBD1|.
TGCAGTGCTAGGGGGGACAGGGTTTCCGAGCAGTACTTC
CSARGDRVSEQYF
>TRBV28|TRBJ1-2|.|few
TGTGCCAGCAGTCTCCGCGGGACGGCCTATGGCTACACCTTC
CASSLRGTAYGYTF
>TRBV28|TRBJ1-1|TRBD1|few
TGTGCCAGCTTCGAGAGACAGGGTCGTTCCGCCACTGAAGCTTTCTTT
CASFERQGRSATEAFF
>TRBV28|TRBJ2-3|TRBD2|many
TGTGCCAGCTCACCTAGCGGGAGGGGAGATACGCAGTATTTT
CASSPSGRGDTQYF
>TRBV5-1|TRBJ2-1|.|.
TGCGCCAGCAGCTTGGGACAGGCCCATTACAATGAGCAGTTCTTC
CASSLGQAHYNEQFF
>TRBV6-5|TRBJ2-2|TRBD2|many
TGTGCCAGCAGTTACCTCGCGGGAGGGCCCGGGTCCGGGGAGCTGTTTTTT
CASSYLAGGPGSGELFF
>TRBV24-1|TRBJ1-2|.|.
TGTGCCACCAGTGATCCCGGGTTTGCCAGCTACACCTTC
CATSDPGFASYTF
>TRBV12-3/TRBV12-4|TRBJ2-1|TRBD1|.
TGTGCCAGCAGTCACTACTCCGGGACAGGGTTGAGGGCGAATGAGCAGTTCTTC
CASSHYSGTGLRANEQFF
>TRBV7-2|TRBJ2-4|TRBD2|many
TGTGCCAGCAGCCCACGACTAGCGGACCGAGCCAAAAACATTCAGTACTTC
CASSPRLADRAKNIQYF
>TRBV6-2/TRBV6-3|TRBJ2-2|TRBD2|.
TGTGCCAGCAAGTTGACTAGCGGGAACACCGGGGAGCTGTTTTTT
CASKLTSGNTGELFF
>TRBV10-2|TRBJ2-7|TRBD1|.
TGCGCCAGCAGTACAGGGGCCTCCTACGAGCAGTACTTC
CASSTGASYEQYF
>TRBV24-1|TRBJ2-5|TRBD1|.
TGTGCCACCAGTGATCCGGGGACAGGTCACCAAGAGACCCAGTACTTC
CATSDPGTGHQETQYF
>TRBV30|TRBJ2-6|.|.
TGTGCCTTCAACGGGGGCGGGGCCAACGTCCTGACTTTC
CAFNGGGANVLTF
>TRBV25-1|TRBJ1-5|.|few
TGTGCCAGCAGTAACAGGGAAAGCAATCAGCCCCAGCATTTT
CASSNRESNQPQHF
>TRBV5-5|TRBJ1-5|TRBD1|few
TGTGCCAGCAGCGGACAGGGTGGCAATCAGCCCCAGCATTTT
CASSGQGGNQPQHF
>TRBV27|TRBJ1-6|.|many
TGTGCCAGCAGTTCCTCGGCCTTTAATTCACCCCTCCACTTT
CASSSSAFNSPLHF
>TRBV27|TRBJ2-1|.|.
TGTGCCAGCAGTTACCTTAACAATGAGCAGTTCTTC
CASSYLNNEQFF
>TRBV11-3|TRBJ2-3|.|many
TGTGCCAGCAGCTTAGGGGCGGCTCTGGCGACAGATACGCAGTATTTT
CASSLGAALATDTQYF
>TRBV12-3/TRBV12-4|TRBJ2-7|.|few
TGTGCCAGCAGTTTCAGGGCCGGGGACTACGAGCAGTACTTC
CASSFRAGDYEQYF
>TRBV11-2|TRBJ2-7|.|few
TGTGCCAGCAGCTTATATGACAGCTCCTACGAGCAGTACTTC
CASSLYDSSYEQYF
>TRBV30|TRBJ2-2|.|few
TGTGCCTGGAGTGGGTGGGGTGCCACCGGGGAGCTGTTTTTT
CAWSGWGATGELFF
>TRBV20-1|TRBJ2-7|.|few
TGCAGTGCTAGAGATTGGAGAGGCGGAACCTACGAGCAGTACTTC
CSARDWRGGTYEQYF
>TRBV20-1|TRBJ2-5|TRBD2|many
TGCAGTGCCTTTAGCGGGAACGCAGAGACCCAGTACTTC
CSAFSGNAETQYF
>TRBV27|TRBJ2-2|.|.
TGTGCCAGCAGTTTATGGGGTGGACCGAACACCGGGGAGCTGTTTTTT
CASSLWGGPNTGELFF